Shown below are 17 T cell receptor beta chains from a single sample sequenced in a study of cytomegalovirus exposure and HLA in healthy donors. 60 Vbeta and 13 Jbeta primers were used in PCR. Libraries were prepared by immunoSEQ multiplex PCR; TCRdb keeps only in-frame clonotypes and omits some of them. This table holds 200,000 to 250,000 clones, approximately 68% found once. Specimen: PBMCs. These TCRs come from a woman under 40 in good health and CMV-seronegative.

The chain carries TRBV7-9 and TRBJ1-4; tentatively, D is TRBD1 (6 bases). Trimming took 5 bases from V and 8 from J, leaving 12 bases between them. Germline-derived CDR1 and CDR2 are SEHNR and FQNEAQ (reference sequence). The CDR3 covers 13 residues. The CDR3 coding sequence is TGTGCCAGCAGCCCTCGACAGGAGGAAAAACTGTTTTTT. Amino acid sequence: CASSPRQEEKLFF.

The rearrangement links TRBV6-6 to TRBJ1-2; D not certain. Germline V gene data show CDR1 as MNHNY and CDR2 as SVGAGI (reference sequence). The CDR3 has 13 amino acids. With 6 bases removed from V and 6 bases from J, the gap between germline ends came to 14 bases. CDR3 amino acids: CASRVDMDHGYTF. The CDR3 DNA reads TGTGCCAGCAGAGTCGACATGGATCATGGCTACACCTTC.

The rearrangement links TRBV28 to TRBJ1-1, with TRBD1 identical over 9 bases. Germline V gene data show CDR1 as MDHEN and CDR2 as SYDVKM. There are 16 residues in the CDR3. The V gene end was trimmed by 5 bases and the J gene end by 4 bases; junction bases not matched to a gene: 11. This CDR3 reads CASSRNRGLLSTEAFF. The CDR3, as DNA: TGTGCCAGCAGTAGGAACAGGGGGCTCTTAAGCACTGAAGCTTTCTTT.

The rearrangement links TRBV6-6 to TRBJ2-3, with D tentatively TRBD2 (7 bases). Between the trimmed V and J ends, which lost 0 bases and 4 bases, there was a span of 11 bases. The V gene's germline CDR1 is MNHNY and CDR2 SVGAGI (reference sequence). This CDR3 is 15 amino acids long. The CDR3 DNA sequence: TGTGCCAGCAGTTACTCGGGGGGGCCCTCAGATACGCAGTATTTT. Its translation is CASSYSGGPSDTQYF.

This clone was recorded once. The chain has TRBV30 and TRBJ1-5; D is perhaps TRBD1 (6 bases). This CDR3 spans 15 amino acids. Germline V CDR1 and CDR2: GTSNPN, SVGIG (reference sequence). V lost 3 bases, J lost 5 bases, and 17 bases lay in between. CDR3 coding DNA: TGTGCCTGGAGCGAGGGGGTGAGGGGCCATCAGCCCCAGCATTTT. Translation: CAWSEGVRGHQPQHF. Together with reference TRBV30 and TRBJ1-5, the CDR3 gives the full variable domain: SQTIHQWPATLVQPVGSPLSLECTVEGTSNPNLYWYRQAAGRGLQLLFYSVGIGQISSEVPQNLSASRPQDRQFILSSKKLLLSDSGFYLCAWSEGVRGHQPQHFGDGTRLSIL.

The rearrangement joins TRBV27 to TRBJ1-2; D uncertain. The V end lost 2 bases, the J end lost 0 bases, and 7 bases lay between the germline ends. The germline V gene encodes CDR1 MNHEY and CDR2 SMNVEV (reference sequence). The CDR3 runs to 14 residues. The CDR3 is CASSLGPANYGYTF. The CDR3 DNA sequence: TGTGCCAGCAGTTTAGGGCCAGCTAACTATGGCTACACCTTC.

The chain employs TRBV30 and TRBJ2-7; D perhaps matches TRBD2 (6 bases). The CDR3 sequence is 13 residues long. V was shortened by 2 bases and J by 4 bases, with 12 bases between the two germline ends. Germline lookup yields CDR1 GTSNPN and CDR2 SVGIG (reference sequence). In DNA form, the CDR3 reads TGTGCCTGGAGTACGAGTAGCGGTTACGAGCAGTACTTC. It encodes CAWSTSSGYEQYF.

The rearrangement links TRBV7-9 to TRBJ2-7; TRBD1 agrees at 11 bases. Germline CDR1 and CDR2: SEHNR and FQNEAQ (reference sequence). With V trimmed by 2 bases and J by 4 bases, 7 bases remained unmatched. The CDR3 runs 16 residues. The CDR3 nucleotides read TGTGCCAGCAGCTTAACCTGGACAGGGGGCCTTTACGAGCAGTACTTC. Its translation is CASSLTWTGGLYEQYF.

The chain carries TRBV10-1 and TRBJ2-3; D might be TRBD2 (5 bases). Germline CDR1 reads WNHNN; CDR2 reads SYGVQD (reference sequence). The CDR3 totals 13 residues. Trimming left V 5 bases short and J 1 base short, with 7 bases between. CDR3 coding DNA: TGCGCCAGCAGTCCGAGGGGCACAGATACGCAGTATTTT. Protein product: CASSPRGTDTQYF.

The V gene is TRBV4-1, the J gene TRBJ2-5; D is possibly TRBD2 (6 bases). The end of the DNA is better explained by TRBJ2-7, so the J call may be wrong. The CDR3 is 15 amino acids. Per the germline V gene, CDR1 is MGHRA and CDR2 is YSYEKL. The CDR3 loop is CASSPARGYAYEQYF. CDR3 nucleotides: TGCGCCAGCAGCCCCGCACGGGGGTATGCCTACGAGCAGTACTTC.

The V call is TRBV19, the J call TRBJ1-1; no definite D call. V lost 5 bases and J lost 1, with 8 bases in between. Germline CDR1 and CDR2: LNHDA and SQIVND (reference sequence). This CDR3 has 13 amino acids. CDR3 residues: CASSYTANTEAFF. The DNA of the CDR3 is TGTGCCAGTAGTTACACAGCGAACACTGAAGCTTTCTTT.

On this clone itself: This CDR3 is also generated by other DNA sequences in the sample. This chain connects TRBV30 to TRBJ1-1; 7 nucleotides match TRBD1. After removal of 2 bases from V and 5 bases from J, the junction contained 5 bases not matched to a gene. Germline-derived CDR1 and CDR2 are GTSNPN and SVGIG (reference sequence). The CDR3 contains 13 residues. CDR3 sequence (DNA): TGTGCCTGGAGTCGACAGGGTCGGACTGAAGCTTTCTTT. Translation: CAWSRQGRTEAFF.

This clone has just a few counts. The genes are TRBV9 and TRBJ1-1, with 8 nucleotides matching TRBD1. Germline CDR1 reads SGDLS; CDR2 reads YYNGEE. The V gene end was trimmed by 4 bases and the J gene end by 3 bases; junction bases not matched to a gene: 8. CDR3 size: 15 residues. CDR3 residues: CASSIGETGDTEAFF. CDR3 bases: TGTGCCAGCAGCATCGGGGAGACAGGGGACACTGAAGCTTTCTTT.

This clone has a single count. The rearrangement joins TRBV7-9 to TRBJ1-1; D is unclear. This CDR3 region has 12 residues. V gave up 6 bases and J gave up 1 base, with 6 bases separating them. Germline V gene lookup returns CDR1 SEHNR and CDR2 FQNEAQ (reference sequence). For the CDR3, the DNA is TGTGCCAGCAGTCAGGAGAACACTGAAGCTTTCTTT. Translated, it gives CASSQENTEAFF.

V is TRBV5-8 and J is TRBJ1-2; D uncertain. The V and J ends lost 3 bases and 8 bases respectively, with 20 bases between them. The CDR3 runs 15 residues. Looked up from germline, CDR1 is SGHTS and CDR2 is YDEGEE. CDR3 in DNA: TGTGCCAGCAGCTCTCCACTTTTACCGGGATGGGGCTACACCTTC. As protein: CASSSPLLPGWGYTF.

The genes are TRBV19 and TRBJ1-6; D remains ambiguous. Per germline, CDR1 LNHDA and CDR2 SQIVND (reference sequence). The length of the CDR3 is 15 residues. The V end was cut by 7 bases, the J end by 9 bases, with 19 bases between. The CDR3 nucleotides are TGTGCCAGTACCAAAAGGGAGCTAGCAGGTTCACCCCTCCACTTT. Protein product: CASTKRELAGSPLHF.

The chain uses TRBV5-1 and TRBJ1-2, with TRBD1 identical over 8 bases. Trimming removed 3 bases from V and 5 bases from J; junction bases left unmatched: 6. CDR1 is SGHRS and CDR2 is YFSETQ in the germline V gene. This CDR3 comprises 14 residues. The DNA of the CDR3 is TGCGCCAGCAGCTGGACAGGGACGCGATATGGCTACACCTTC. Translated, it gives CASSWTGTRYGYTF.